This TCR beta chain was sequenced for a study of blood T cell repertoires in COVID-19. Study in general: Some COVID-19 samples were acute and others convalescent; all came from the United States, Italy and Spain. Sources were T cells, B-cell-depleted T cells, or PBMCs; the material itself was cDNA or gDNA.

Per germline, CDR1 SGHTA and CDR2 FQGTGA. Trimming took 8 bases from V and 8 from J; bases not matched to a gene: 4. CDR3 size: 13 residues. In the authors' methods: Amplified reference gene primers provided the basis for estimating nucleated cell counts. Using immunoSEQ multiplex PCR, the repertoire was profiled, and TCRdb retains in-frame clones only, with some absent. Clone size and the V and J calls come from that table; the DNA yielded D and trimming. The profile shows about 170,000 clones, approximately 84% of them singletons. This TCR was sampled from a man aged 40-55 years who had recovered from COVID-19. The sample taken for sequencing was peripheral blood. The chain employs TRBV7-3 and TRBJ2-1, with 12 bases that match TRBD1. As DNA, the CDR3 is TGTGCCAGCGGGACAGGGGGCAGCGATGAGCAGTTCTTC. Translated, it gives CASGTGGSDEQFF. Using reference TRBV7-3 and TRBJ2-1 for the parts outside the CDR3, the full variable domain is GAGVSQTPSNKVTEKGKYVELRCDPISGHTALYWYRQSLGQGPEFLIYFQGTGAADDSGLPNDRFFAVRPEGSVSTLKIQRTERGDSAVYLCASGTGGSDEQFFGPGTRLTVL.